The clone carrying this T cell receptor (beta chain) showed up just once. How the authors handled the data: Junction-only sequences produced by ImmunoSEQ had no quality scores, so filtering differed. Here immunoSEQ multiplex PCR was the method, and the copy in TCRdb shows in-frame clones only, minus some. The V and J calls and clone size are taken from that table; D and trimming were inferred from the DNA. The sample yields 730,000 or so clones, roughly 70% seen once. This entry comes from a study of shared clonotypes between healthy human individuals. The CDR3 length is 14 residues. Trimming at V came to 3 bases and at J to 8 bases, leaving 8 bases not matched to a gene. Germline loops: CDR1 SEHNR, CDR2 FQNEAQ (reference sequence). Splitting of CD4+ cells produced CD45RA+ naive and CD45RA-negative memory subsets.

The chain combines TRBV7-9 with TRBJ1-2, with TRBD1 identical over 8 bases. The origin of this receptor is a woman under 40 in good health. The specimen was memory CD4+ T cells sorted from blood. Subset of the sample: CD45RA-negative fraction. Written as DNA, the CDR3 is TGTGCCAGCAGCTTGGGACAGGTTCTCTTCGGCTACACCTTC. Translating gives CASSLGQVLFGYTF. The entire variable domain, with the rest obtained from reference TRBV7-9 and TRBJ1-2, is as follows: DTGVSQNPRHKITKRGQNVTFRCDPISEHNRLYWYRQTLGQGPEFLTYFQNEAQLEKSRLLSDRFSAERPKGSFSTLEIQRTEQGDSAMYLCASSLGQVLFGYTFGSGTRLTVV.